What follows describes a single T cell receptor (beta chain). The antigen is not known. The data stem from a study of cytomegalovirus exposure and HLA in healthy donors. Overall study: In a later analysis, it was reported that the 120 or so validation repertoires had been produced on the same platform as the 700 or so repertoires belonging to the first cohort. Study results and caveats: TCR sequences were mostly rare, though some public TCRs occurred in many donors. Reported results showed that the classifier diagnosed cytomegalovirus status with high specificity and sensitivity.

This table comes from immunoSEQ multiplex PCR, and its TCRdb copy is limited to in-frame clones, with some not included. The profile shows about 110,000 clones, 88% of them singletons. Trimming took 6 bases from V and 10 from J; bases not matched to a gene: 10. CDR3 length equals 13 residues. Germline V gene lookup returns CDR1 MNHEY and CDR2 SMNVEV (reference sequence). The chain carries TRBV27 and TRBJ2-3, with 7 bases lining up with TRBD2. Sequencing was done on a sample of PBMCs. The sequence came from a woman aged 18-29 years in good health and CMV-seronegative. As DNA, the CDR3 is TGTGCCAGCAGACCTCCAAGCGGGGCTGCGCAGTATTTT. It is translated as CASRPPSGAAQYF.